These 20 T cell receptor beta chains originate from one sample sequenced in a study of blood T cell repertoires in COVID-19 (dated by TCRdb to between 2020 and 2021). Library preparation employed the immunoSEQ multiplex PCR assay. TCRdb mirrors the immuneACCESS table, restricted to in-frame sequences. Some clones are absent from its copies; in checked studies, under half trace to an unresolved V gene, and the reason for the others is unknown. This sample holds some 150,000 clones; approximately 86% were observed only once. The top ten clonotypes cover 0.95% of the sample. Sequenced sample: peripheral blood. The receptors shown here come from a woman between 50 and 59 years old with acute or convalescent COVID-19.

The rearrangement joins TRBV7-9 to TRBJ2-1; 9 bases match TRBD2. This CDR3 comprises 15 residues. Germline CDR1 is SEHNR and CDR2 is FQNEAQ (reference sequence). The trim removed 4 bases at V and 9 bases at J, leaving 10 bases unmatched. The CDR3 here is CASSYSLAGLGEQFF. DNA of the CDR3: TGTGCCAGCAGCTACTCTCTAGCGGGGTTAGGTGAGCAGTTCTTC. The full variable domain, in which reference TRBV7-9 and TRBJ2-1 provide the parts outside the CDR3, is DTGVSQNPRHKITKRGQNVTFRCDPISEHNRLYWYRQTLGQGPEFLTYFQNEAQLEKSRLLSDRFSAERPKGSFSTLEIQRTEQGDSAMYLCASSYSLAGLGEQFFGPGTRLTVL.

This clone showed up just once. This chain connects TRBV11-2 to TRBJ1-2; D is unclear. The CDR3 contains 15 residues. Trimming pared 0 bases from V and 1 base from J, leaving 9 bases between. Germline lookup yields CDR1 SGHAT and CDR2 FQNNGV. The CDR3: CASSLEPRDNYGYTF. CDR3 coding DNA: TGTGCCAGCAGCTTAGAGCCCCGGGATAACTATGGCTACACCTTC. Together with reference TRBV11-2 and TRBJ1-2, the CDR3 gives the full variable domain: EAGVAQSPRYKIIEKRQSVAFWCNPISGHATLYWYQQILGQGPKLLIQFQNNGVVDDSQLPKDRFSAERLKGVDSTLKIQPAKLEDSAVYLCASSLEPRDNYGYTFGSGTRLTVV.

In its sample, this clone was seen once. The CDR3 nucleotides are TGCAGCGTGGGGGAAGGGGGCGCGGGAAAAGAGACCCAGTACTTC. It encodes CSVGEGGAGKETQYF. The V call is TRBV29-1, the J call TRBJ2-5, with D perhaps matching TRBD1 (7 bases). Germline V gene lookup returns CDR1 SQVTM and CDR2 ANQGSEA. V lost 6 bases and J lost 3, with 20 bases in between. CDR3 length equals 15 residues.

The V and J genes are TRBV24-1 and TRBJ1-2, with 9 bases that match TRBD1. The germline gives CDR1 KGHDR, CDR2 SFDVKD. The CDR3 is 16 amino acids. J lost 2 bases, V lost 4 bases, and 7 bases had no gene match. The CDR3 spells CATSDPTGQGNYGYTF. For the CDR3, the DNA is TGTGCCACCAGTGACCCGACCGGACAGGGGAACTATGGCTACACCTTC.

This chain uses TRBV30 with TRBJ1-3, with TRBD1 identical over 10 bases. From germline, CDR1 is GTSNPN and CDR2 SVGIG (reference sequence). CDR3 length: 15 amino acids. Trimming cost V 3 bases and J 6 bases; bases outside gene matches: 8. CDR3 DNA sequence: TGTGCCTGGAGAGAAGGGACAGGGGTAACAAACACCATATATTTT. It encodes CAWREGTGVTNTIYF. The complete variable domain, with remaining parts taken from reference TRBV30 and TRBJ1-3, reads SQTIHQWPATLVQPVGSPLSLECTVEGTSNPNLYWYRQAAGRGLQLLFYSVGIGQISSEVPQNLSASRPQDRQFILSSKKLLLSDSGFYLCAWREGTGVTNTIYFGEGSWLTVV.

CDR3 loop: CASSFKTGRDSPLHF. Here the CDR3 DNA reads TGTGCCAGCAGCTTTAAGACAGGGAGAGATTCACCCCTCCACTTT. The chain couples TRBV7-9 to TRBJ1-6, with TRBD1 identical over 7 bases. V dropped 3 bases and J dropped 8; count of bases not matched to a gene: 7. This CDR3 is 15 amino acids long. Per germline, CDR1 SEHNR and CDR2 FQNEAQ (reference sequence).

The rearrangement uses TRBV6-5 and TRBJ2-7; 11 nucleotides align to TRBD1. Germline V lookup: CDR1 MNHEY, CDR2 SVGAGI. J was trimmed by 4 bases and V by 6 bases; bases with no gene match: 5. The CDR3 spans 14 residues. The CDR3, as DNA: TGTGCCAGCAGGCCGGGACAGGGGGGGTACGAGCAGTACTTC. This codes for CASRPGQGGYEQYF.

J is TRBJ1-2 and V is TRBV7-9; 10 bases match TRBD1. The CDR3 sequence is 17 residues long. Germline V gene lookup returns CDR1 SEHNR and CDR2 FQNEAQ (reference sequence). With V trimmed by 8 bases and J by 1 base, 13 bases remained unmatched. Here the CDR3 DNA reads TGTGCCAGCGGAGCCGGGACAGGGGTAATCTTTAACTATGGCTACACCTTC. Encoded protein: CASGAGTGVIFNYGYTF.

The rearrangement joins TRBV9 to TRBJ2-7, with TRBD2 as a possible D gene (5 bases). There are 12 residues in the CDR3. CDR1 and CDR2 from the germline V gene are SGDLS and YYNGEE. Trimming took 4 bases from V and 5 from J, leaving 10 bases between them. Here the CDR3 reads CASSFRGHEQYF. In nucleotides, the CDR3 is TGTGCCAGCAGCTTCCGGGGTCACGAGCAGTACTTC.

The J gene is TRBJ2-2, the V gene TRBV4-1; TRBD1 aligns across 9 bases. J was trimmed by 3 bases and V by 3 bases; bases with no gene match: 5. CDR3 length equals 16 residues. CDR1 is MGHRA, CDR2 YSYEKL, per germline. Here the CDR3 reads CASSHGDREDTGELFF. CDR3 DNA sequence: TGCGCCAGCAGCCACGGGGACAGGGAAGACACCGGGGAGCTGTTTTTT.

V and J are TRBV5-1 and TRBJ2-7, with TRBD2 matching over 8 bases. The CDR3 extends over 15 amino acids. Trimming took 1 base from V and 5 from J; bases not matched to a gene: 8. Germline V gene data show CDR1 as SGHRS and CDR2 as YFSETQ. This CDR3 reads CASSLRSGGGHEQYF. The CDR3 bases are TGCGCCAGCAGCTTGCGCAGCGGGGGAGGGCACGAGCAGTACTTC.

Written as DNA, the CDR3 is TGTGCCACGGGTAGGGACAGCCCCATGATAGTGAACACTGAAGCTTTCTTT. It yields the protein CATGRDSPMIVNTEAFF. The V gene is TRBV24-1, the J gene TRBJ1-1; 7 nucleotides line up with TRBD1. Germline V CDR1 and CDR2: KGHDR, SFDVKD. V was clipped by 10 bases and J by 0 bases; unmatched bases: 16. The CDR3 totals 17 residues.

The rearrangement joins TRBV4-2 to TRBJ2-2, with D possibly TRBD2 on 6 matching bases. Per the germline V gene, CDR1 is LGHNA and CDR2 is YNFKEQ. Trimming stripped 6 bases from V and 8 bases from J, with 19 bases between. The CDR3 sequence is 15 residues long. CDR3 nucleotides: TGTGCCAGCAGTACTAACCCGGGACTCGGGGGGGAGCTGTTTTTT. Translated: CASSTNPGLGGELFF.

CDR3 region: CASSVEQGSYNEQFF. CDR3 sequence (DNA): TGTGCCAGCAGCGTAGAGCAGGGCTCCTACAATGAGCAGTTCTTC. The chain has TRBV9 and TRBJ2-1; perhaps TRBD1 as D (5 bases). CDR1 and CDR2 (germline): SGDLS, YYNGEE. V was clipped by 0 bases and J by 0 bases, with 7 bases between them. The CDR3 is 15 residues long.

The chain combines TRBV29-1 with TRBJ2-7, with TRBD1 matching over 9 bases. Germline CDR1 and CDR2: SQVTM and ANQGSEA. V was clipped by 7 bases and J by 4 bases; unmatched bases: 8. The CDR3 is made up of 13 amino acids. The CDR3 here is CSAVDRGKYEQYF. CDR3 in DNA: TGCAGCGCCGTAGACAGGGGGAAGTACGAGCAGTACTTC.

The V call is TRBV7-9, the J call TRBJ1-3, with D hard to call. V was trimmed by 1 base and J by 7 bases, leaving 11 bases between them. Germline values: CDR1 SEHNR, CDR2 FQNEAQ (reference sequence). There are 14 residues in the CDR3. CDR3 loop: CASSLVPSGNTIYF. The CDR3, as DNA: TGTGCCAGCAGCTTAGTTCCTAGCGGTAACACCATATATTTT.

This chain joins TRBV11-2 and TRBJ1-2; D ambiguous. V lost 2 bases and J 10 bases, leaving 17 bases between the germline ends. Germline-derived CDR1 and CDR2 are SGHAT and FQNNGV. The CDR3 is made up of 14 amino acids. The CDR3 is CASSLTPTRNFYTF. CDR3 coding DNA: TGTGCCAGCAGCTTAACTCCGACACGGAACTTCTACACCTTC.

The chain carries TRBV7-3 and TRBJ1-2; maybe TRBD1 (6 bases). The CDR3 sequence is 15 residues long. V lost 5 bases and J 3 bases, leaving 16 bases between the germline ends. Germline CDR1 and CDR2: SGHTA and FQGTGA. CDR3 sequence: CASSPAGDQDYGYTF. CDR3 sequence (DNA): TGTGCCAGCAGCCCCGCAGGGGACCAGGACTATGGCTACACCTTC.

This clone occurred a few times. This rearrangement joins TRBV5-1 to TRBJ2-2; 8 bases map to TRBD1. Germline V gene lookup returns CDR1 SGHRS and CDR2 YFSETQ. This CDR3 has 13 amino acids. V shed 1 base and J 9 bases; nucleotides not matched to a gene: 2. The CDR3 spells CASSLRTGWELFF. The CDR3 DNA reads as TGCGCCAGCAGCTTGCGGACAGGGTGGGAGCTGTTTTTT.

The V call is TRBV28, the J call TRBJ1-1; a weak D match, TRBD1 (6 bases). In germline, CDR1 is MDHEN, CDR2 SYDVKM. The CDR3 consists of 17 residues. V gave up 7 bases and J gave up 0 bases, with 21 bases separating them. The CDR3 bases are TGTGCCAGCACCTACCCCACAGGGAAAGTTATGAACACTGAAGCTTTCTTT. Protein product: CASTYPTGKVMNTEAFF.